The present T cell receptor beta chain was sequenced within a study of blood T cells in healthy people across ages. Through a sample-barcoded 5' primer and a J-beta primer mix, a second PCR was run for about 6 to 12 cycles. A single record per CDR3 protein comes from TCRdb applying MiXCR to the 5' RACE reads. This table has around 1.1 million distinct CDR3 sequences, 35% to 45% appearing once. Researchers isolated at least 6 million PBMCs per sample. The study's findings and limits: Since the PBMCs were unsorted, naive and antigen-experienced cells could not be conclusively compared. Long-lived donors exceeded aged donors in naive CD4+ cells and diversity.

This clonotype was found a few times. Its specificity is unknown. Trimming removed 4 bases from V and 11 bases from J; junction bases left unmatched: 6. This CDR3 has 12 residues. Germline CDR1 reads SGHTA; CDR2 reads FQGNSA. The J gene is TRBJ2-3, the V gene TRBV7-2; TRBD2 matches 7 bases. The receptor was isolated from a young man in good health. The source material was blood. As DNA, the CDR3 is TGTGCCAGCAGCTCGCGGGGGAGCTGGCAGTATTTT. Translation: CASSSRGSWQYF.